Each of the 17 T cell receptor beta chains below was sequenced from the same sample in a study of T cells in Graves' hyperthyroidism and ophthalmopathy. TCR beta CDR3 sequences were amplified from RNA transcripts. During a first-round RT-PCR of the TCR CDR3, the HTBI primer set was used. TCRdb reanalysed the multiplex PCR reads using MiXCR and keeps one entry per CDR3 protein. The repertoire holds hundreds of thousands of distinct CDR3 sequences, 20% seen once, with about half in the top ten. Sequenced sample: blood. Receptor source: a middle-aged man with Graves' ophthalmopathy.

The J gene is TRBJ1-6, the V gene TRBV7-8, with D unresolved. This CDR3 has 13 residues. V was clipped by 2 bases and J by 8 bases, with 7 bases between them. Germline CDR1 is SGHVS and CDR2 is FQNEAQ. CDR3 sequence reads: CASSLLGYSPLHF. The CDR3 DNA follows: TGTGCCAGCAGCTTACTGGGGTATTCACCCCTCCACTTT.

This clonotype occurred a few times. The chain has TRBV15 and TRBJ2-5; D perhaps matches TRBD1 (7 bases). The CDR3 totals 16 residues. CDR1 LNHNV and CDR2 YYDKDF come from the germline V gene (reference sequence). Trimming removed 0 bases at V and 4 bases at J, with 15 bases between. CDR3 sequence (DNA): TGTGCCACCAGCAGAGATTGGGGGGCAGGGGGAGAGACCCAGTACTTC. This translates into CATSRDWGAGGETQYF.

This clonotype was counted between two and nine times. This chain links TRBV12-5 with TRBJ2-1; TRBD2 matches at 11 bases. This CDR3 contains 15 residues. Germline V gives CDR1 LGHNT, CDR2 FRNRAP. V was clipped by 4 bases and J by 8 bases; unmatched bases: 7. CDR3 nucleotide sequence: TGTGCTAGTGGTTCCGATAGCGGGGGGGCGTATGAGCAGTTCTTC. Translating gives CASGSDSGGAYEQFF.

This rearrangement joins TRBV7-9 to TRBJ2-2; possible D gene TRBD2, 5 bases. The V end lost 6 bases, the J end lost 4 bases, and 9 bases lay between the germline ends. The CDR3 has 13 residues. In germline, CDR1 is SEHNR, CDR2 FQNEAQ (reference sequence). CDR3 DNA: TGTGCCAGCAGTTGGACTCTCACCGGGGAGCTGTTTTTT. Translation: CASSWTLTGELFF.

The CDR3 reads CASSLTRGRMDTEAFF. The DNA for the CDR3 is TGTGCCAGCAGTTTAACCAGGGGGCGAATGGACACTGAAGCTTTCTTT. The chain joins TRBV28 to TRBJ1-1; TRBD1 matches 8 bases. CDR3 length equals 16 residues. The germline V gene has CDR1 MDHEN and CDR2 SYDVKM. J gave up 3 bases and V 2 bases, and 8 bases lay outside the gene matches.

The chain couples TRBV7-2 to TRBJ1-6, with no clear D. Germline V gene sequence: CDR1 SGHTA, CDR2 FQGNSA. Trimming stripped 0 bases from V and 7 bases from J, with 4 bases between. The CDR3 runs 13 residues. The chain's CDR3 is CASSLAQNSPLHF. In nucleotides, the CDR3 is TGTGCCAGCAGCTTAGCACAAAATTCACCCCTCCACTTT.

This clonotype was picked up many times. The chain employs TRBV28 and TRBJ2-1; 9 bases match TRBD2. This CDR3 region has 16 residues. The germline gives CDR1 MDHEN, CDR2 SYDVKM. V was clipped by 5 bases and J by 7 bases; unmatched bases: 12. The CDR3 reads CASSSGGRAGGNEQFF. The CDR3 DNA sequence: TGTGCCAGCAGTAGCGGCGGGAGGGCCGGGGGGAATGAGCAGTTCTTC.

The chain recombines TRBV10-3 with TRBJ2-1, with 7 positions matching TRBD1. CDR1 is ENHRY and CDR2 is SYGVKD in the germline V gene. CDR3 length: 15 amino acids. The J segment lost 4 bases and the V segment lost 6 bases, leaving 9 bases of the junction unmatched. The CDR3 bases are TGTGCCATCAGCGACAGGGTCGGGGTTTACAATGAGCAGTTCTTC. Translation gives CAISDRVGVYNEQFF.

This clonotype was picked up a small number of times. This chain uses TRBV2 with TRBJ2-5, with 8 bases aligning to TRBD2. V lost 7 bases, J lost 2 bases, and 9 bases stayed unmatched. The germline V gene encodes CDR1 SNHLY and CDR2 FYNNEI. The CDR3 length is 15 residues. The CDR3, as DNA: TGTGCCAGCACCAGAGCGGGAGTGGTACAAGAGACCCAGTACTTC. This sequence encodes CASTRAGVVQETQYF.

This clonotype appeared many times. The genes are TRBV7-9 and TRBJ2-1; a weak D match, TRBD1 (6 bases). V was pared by 3 bases and J by 6 bases, with 15 bases between. CDR3 length: 15 residues. From germline, CDR1 is SEHNR and CDR2 FQNEAQ (reference sequence). The CDR3, as DNA: TGTGCCAGCAGCTTCCGGGCAGGGGTGGGCAATGAGCAGTTCTTC. It encodes CASSFRAGVGNEQFF.

Only a few counts were recorded for this clonotype. In nucleotides, the CDR3 is TGTGCCAGCAGCAATACAGGGAACTATGGCTACACCTTC. This sequence encodes CASSNTGNYGYTF. The J gene is TRBJ1-2, the V gene TRBV11-2, with D perhaps matching TRBD1 (6 bases). Trimming took off 5 bases at V and 2 bases at J, with 9 bases between the two ends. This CDR3 has 13 residues. Germline CDR1 SGHAT, CDR2 FQNNGV.

This clonotype was observed at least ten times. The rearrangement links TRBV20-1 to TRBJ2-7; 11 bases are a match to TRBD2. In germline, CDR1 is DFQATT, CDR2 SNEGSKA (reference sequence). Unmatched junction bases numbered 10, after V lost 5 bases and J lost 4 bases. This CDR3 contains 15 residues. CDR3 DNA: TGCAGTGCTCCGGCGACTAGCGGGAATCTATACGAGCAGTACTTC. Translated, it gives CSAPATSGNLYEQYF.

This clonotype showed up just a few times. The CDR3 spells CASKIGITNTEAFF. The CDR3 DNA reads TGTGCCAGTAAGATTGGGATAACGAACACTGAAGCTTTCTTT. This chain connects TRBV19 to TRBJ1-1; D unclear. This CDR3 is built from 14 residues. CDR1 and CDR2 (germline): LNHDA, SQIVND (reference sequence). Trimming left V 7 bases short and J 1 base short, with 13 bases between.

This clonotype has at least ten counts. The rearrangement joins TRBV28 to TRBJ1-1; the D is unclear. The germline V gene encodes CDR1 MDHEN and CDR2 SYDVKM. V dropped 6 bases and J dropped 1 base, with 12 bases sitting between them. This CDR3 is 14 amino acids long. The DNA of the CDR3 is TGTGCCAGCAGGCTAGGACTTTCGAACACTGAAGCTTTCTTT. Its translation is CASRLGLSNTEAFF.

This clonotype was observed at least ten times. V and J are TRBV5-1 and TRBJ2-1; possibly TRBD1 for D (6 bases). V shed 5 bases and J shed 8 bases, with 14 bases lying between them. The CDR3 is made up of 13 amino acids. CDR1 and CDR2 (germline): SGHRS, YFSETQ. The CDR3 protein is CASRTGHRDEQFF. CDR3 nucleotides: TGCGCCAGCAGGACGGGACATAGAGATGAGCAGTTCTTC.

The V call is TRBV5-1, the J call TRBJ1-2; D is undetermined. Germline CDR1 SGHRS, CDR2 YFSETQ. The CDR3 contains 12 residues. The V end was cut by 2 bases, the J end by 8 bases, with 10 bases between. The CDR3 coding sequence is TGCGCCAGCAGCTTTAGTGGTAGCGGCTACACCTTC. It encodes CASSFSGSGYTF. Complete variable domain (other parts from reference TRBV5-1 and TRBJ1-2): KAGVTQTPRYLIKTRGQQVTLSCSPISGHRSVSWYQQTPGQGLQFLFEYFSETQRNKGNFPGRFSGRQFSNSRSEMNVSTLELGDSALYLCASSFSGSGYTFGSGTRLTVV.

Of note for this clonotype: One end of the junction fails to match germline, which may point to a read error. The J gene is TRBJ1-5, the V gene TRBV30, with D possibly matching TRBD1 (6 bases). The CDR3 is made up of 15 amino acids. Per germline, CDR1 GTSNPN and CDR2 SVGIG (reference sequence). CDR3 DNA: TGTGCCTGGAGTGTAGGACAGAATAGCAATCGGCCCCAGCATTTT. Translation: CAWSVGQNSNRPQHF.